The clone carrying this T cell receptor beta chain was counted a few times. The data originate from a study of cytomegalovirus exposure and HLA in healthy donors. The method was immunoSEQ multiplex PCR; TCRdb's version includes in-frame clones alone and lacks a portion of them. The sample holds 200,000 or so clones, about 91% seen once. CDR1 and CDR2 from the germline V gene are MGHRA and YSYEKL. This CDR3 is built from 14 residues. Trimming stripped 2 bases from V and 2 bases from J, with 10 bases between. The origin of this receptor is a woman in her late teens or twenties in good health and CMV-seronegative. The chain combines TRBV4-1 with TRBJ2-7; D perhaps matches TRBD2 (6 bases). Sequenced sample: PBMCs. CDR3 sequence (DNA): TGCGCCAGCAGCCAAAGGGCGGGAACCTACGAGCAGTACTTC. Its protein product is CASSQRAGTYEQYF.